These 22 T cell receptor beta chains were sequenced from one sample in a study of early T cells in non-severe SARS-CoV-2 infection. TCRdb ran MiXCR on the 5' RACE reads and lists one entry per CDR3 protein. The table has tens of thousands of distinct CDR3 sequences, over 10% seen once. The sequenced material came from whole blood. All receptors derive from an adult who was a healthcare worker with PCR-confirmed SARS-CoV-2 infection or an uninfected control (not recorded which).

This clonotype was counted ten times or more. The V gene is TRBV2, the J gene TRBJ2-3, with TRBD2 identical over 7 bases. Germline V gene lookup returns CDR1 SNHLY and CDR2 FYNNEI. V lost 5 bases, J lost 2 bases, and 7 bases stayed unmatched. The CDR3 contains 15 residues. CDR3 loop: CASSPGLQYTDTQYF. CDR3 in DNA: TGTGCCAGCAGTCCGGGACTACAATACACAGATACGCAGTATTTT.

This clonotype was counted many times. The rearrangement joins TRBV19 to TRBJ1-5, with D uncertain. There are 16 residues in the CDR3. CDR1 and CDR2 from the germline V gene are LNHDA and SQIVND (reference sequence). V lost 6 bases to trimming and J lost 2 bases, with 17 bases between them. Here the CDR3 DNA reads TGTGCCAGTAGCACGTCTGGTCGGGGTGGCAATCAGCCCCAGCATTTT. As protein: CASSTSGRGGNQPQHF.

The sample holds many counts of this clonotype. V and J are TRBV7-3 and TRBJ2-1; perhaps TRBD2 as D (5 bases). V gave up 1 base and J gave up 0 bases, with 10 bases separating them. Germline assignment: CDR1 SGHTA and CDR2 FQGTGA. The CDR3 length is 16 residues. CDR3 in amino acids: CASSLNAGSSYNEQFF. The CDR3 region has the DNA TGTGCCAGCAGCTTAAACGCGGGCAGCTCCTACAATGAGCAGTTCTTC.

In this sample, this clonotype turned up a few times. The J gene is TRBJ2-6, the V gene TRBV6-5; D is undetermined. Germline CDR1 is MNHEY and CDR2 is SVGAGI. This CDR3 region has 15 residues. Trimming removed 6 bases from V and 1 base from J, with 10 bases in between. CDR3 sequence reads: CASRVELSGANVLTF. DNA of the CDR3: TGTGCCAGCAGGGTCGAGTTGTCTGGGGCCAACGTCCTGACTTTC.

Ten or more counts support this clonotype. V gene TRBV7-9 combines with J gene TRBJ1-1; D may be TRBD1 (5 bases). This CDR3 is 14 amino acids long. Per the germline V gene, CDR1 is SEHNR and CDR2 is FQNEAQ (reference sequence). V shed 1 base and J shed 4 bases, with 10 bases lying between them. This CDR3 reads CASSLGGAGTEAFF. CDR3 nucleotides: TGTGCCAGCAGCTTAGGTGGGGCCGGCACTGAAGCTTTCTTT.

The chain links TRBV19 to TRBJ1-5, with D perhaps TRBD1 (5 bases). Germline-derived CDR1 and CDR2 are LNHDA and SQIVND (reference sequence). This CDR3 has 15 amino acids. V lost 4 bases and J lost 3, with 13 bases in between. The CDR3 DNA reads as TGTGCCAGTAGTACCCGGGACGGAAACAATCAGCCCCAGCATTTT. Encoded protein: CASSTRDGNNQPQHF.

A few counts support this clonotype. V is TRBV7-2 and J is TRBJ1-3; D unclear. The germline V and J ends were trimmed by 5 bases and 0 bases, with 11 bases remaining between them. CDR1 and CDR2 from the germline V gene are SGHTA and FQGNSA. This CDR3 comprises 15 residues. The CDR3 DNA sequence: TGTGCCAGCAGCCGAGTAGGGAGCTCTGGAAACACCATATATTTT. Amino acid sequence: CASSRVGSSGNTIYF.

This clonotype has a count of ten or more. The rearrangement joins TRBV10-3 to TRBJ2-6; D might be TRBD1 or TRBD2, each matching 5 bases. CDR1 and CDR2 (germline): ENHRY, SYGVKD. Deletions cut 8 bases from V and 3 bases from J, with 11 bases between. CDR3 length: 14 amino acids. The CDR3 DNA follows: TGTGCCATCGGGGGTGATGGTGGGGCCAACGTCCTGACTTTC. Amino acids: CAIGGDGGANVLTF.

The DNA of the CDR3 is TGTGCCAGTAGGGCCCAGGGACAGGGGGCGGACGAGCAGTACTTC. Translating gives CASRAQGQGADEQYF. This chain links TRBV19 with TRBJ2-7, with 12 bases fitting TRBD1. J lost 5 bases, V lost 6 bases, and 8 bases had no gene match. CDR1 and CDR2 from the germline V gene are LNHDA and SQIVND (reference sequence). The CDR3 loop spans 15 amino acids.

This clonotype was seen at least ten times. This CDR3 reads CASSLAQSARQPQHF. DNA for the CDR3: TGTGCCAGCAGCTTAGCGCAGTCCGCCAGGCAGCCCCAGCATTTT. The chain joins TRBV7-8 to TRBJ1-5; D not resolved. V shed 0 bases and J shed 7 bases, with 13 bases lying between them. Per the germline V gene, CDR1 is SGHVS and CDR2 is FQNEAQ. The CDR3 extends over 15 amino acids.

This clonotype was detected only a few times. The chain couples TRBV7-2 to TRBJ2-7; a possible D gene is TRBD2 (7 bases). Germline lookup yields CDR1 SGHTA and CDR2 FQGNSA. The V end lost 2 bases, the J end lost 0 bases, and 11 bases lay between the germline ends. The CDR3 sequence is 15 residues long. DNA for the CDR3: TGTGCCAGCAGCTTAAGGGGGGGCTACTCCTACGAGCAGTACTTC. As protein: CASSLRGGYSYEQYF. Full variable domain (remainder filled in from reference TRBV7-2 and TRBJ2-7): GAGVSQSPSNKVTEKGKDVELRCDPISGHTALYWYRQSLGQGLEFLIYFQGNSAPDKSGLPSDRFSAERTGGSVSTLTIQRTQQEDSAVYLCASSLRGGYSYEQYFGPGTRLTVT.

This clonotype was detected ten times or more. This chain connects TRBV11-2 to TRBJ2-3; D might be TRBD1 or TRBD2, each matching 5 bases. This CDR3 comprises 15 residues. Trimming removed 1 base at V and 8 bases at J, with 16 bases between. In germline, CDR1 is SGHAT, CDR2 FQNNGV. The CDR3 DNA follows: TGTGCCAGCAGCTTAGCCGGGACCCGCCCAGGTACGCAGTATTTT. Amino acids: CASSLAGTRPGTQYF.

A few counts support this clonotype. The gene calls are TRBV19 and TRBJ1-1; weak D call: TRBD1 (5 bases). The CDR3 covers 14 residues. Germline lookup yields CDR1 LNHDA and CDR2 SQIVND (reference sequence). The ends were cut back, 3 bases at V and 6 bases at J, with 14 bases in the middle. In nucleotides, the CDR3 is TGTGCCAGTAGTATGGGCAGGGAGTGGGCTGAAGCTTTCTTT. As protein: CASSMGREWAEAFF.

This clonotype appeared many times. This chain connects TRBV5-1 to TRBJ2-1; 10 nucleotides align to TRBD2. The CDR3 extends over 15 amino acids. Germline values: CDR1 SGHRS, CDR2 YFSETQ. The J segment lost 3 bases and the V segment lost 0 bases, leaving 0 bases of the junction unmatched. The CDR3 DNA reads TGCGCCAGCAGCTTGGAGCGGGGGGGCTACAATGAGCAGTTCTTC. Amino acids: CASSLERGGYNEQFF.

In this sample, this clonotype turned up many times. CDR3 DNA: TGTGCCAGCTCACCATCGGCAGGGGGCTTAAATGAGCAGTTCTTC. This translates into CASSPSAGGLNEQFF. The chain couples TRBV18 to TRBJ2-1; 8 bases are a match to TRBD1. The CDR3 sequence is 15 residues long. V lost 2 bases and J lost 7; bases outside the gene matches: 7. CDR1 is KGHSH and CDR2 is LQKENI in the germline V gene.

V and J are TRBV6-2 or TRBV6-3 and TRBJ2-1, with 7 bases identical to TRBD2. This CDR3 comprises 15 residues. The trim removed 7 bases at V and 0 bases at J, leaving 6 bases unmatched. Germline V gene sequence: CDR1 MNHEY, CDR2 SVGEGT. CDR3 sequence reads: CASKRAGSSYNEQFF. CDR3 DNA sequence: TGTGCCAGCAAAAGAGCGGGGAGCTCCTACAATGAGCAGTTCTTC.

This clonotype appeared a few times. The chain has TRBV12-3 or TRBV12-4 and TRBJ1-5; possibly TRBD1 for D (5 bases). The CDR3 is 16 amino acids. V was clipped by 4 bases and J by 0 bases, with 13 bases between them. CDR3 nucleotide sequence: TGTGCCAGCAGTTATAGGGTCAGGGATAGCAATCAGCCCCAGCATTTT. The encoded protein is CASSYRVRDSNQPQHF.

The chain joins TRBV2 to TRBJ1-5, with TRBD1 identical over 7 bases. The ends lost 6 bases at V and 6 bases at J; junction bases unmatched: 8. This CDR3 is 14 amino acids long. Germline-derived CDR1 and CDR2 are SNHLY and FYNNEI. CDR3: CASSRQGEAQPQHF. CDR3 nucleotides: TGTGCCAGCAGCCGACAGGGTGAGGCTCAGCCCCAGCATTTT.

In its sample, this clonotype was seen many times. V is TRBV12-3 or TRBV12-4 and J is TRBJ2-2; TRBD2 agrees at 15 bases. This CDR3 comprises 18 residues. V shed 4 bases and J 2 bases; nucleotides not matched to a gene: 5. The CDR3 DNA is TGTGCCAGCAGTTCCGGACTAGCGGGGGGGTTTAACACCGGGGAGCTGTTTTTT. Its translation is CASSSGLAGGFNTGELFF.

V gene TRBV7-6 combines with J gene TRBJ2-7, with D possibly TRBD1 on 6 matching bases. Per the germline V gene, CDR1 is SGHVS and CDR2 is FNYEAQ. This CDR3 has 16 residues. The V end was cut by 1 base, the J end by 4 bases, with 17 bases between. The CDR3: CASSLVAGEVAYEQYF. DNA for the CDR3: TGTGCCAGCAGCTTAGTGGCAGGGGAAGTCGCATACGAGCAGTACTTC.

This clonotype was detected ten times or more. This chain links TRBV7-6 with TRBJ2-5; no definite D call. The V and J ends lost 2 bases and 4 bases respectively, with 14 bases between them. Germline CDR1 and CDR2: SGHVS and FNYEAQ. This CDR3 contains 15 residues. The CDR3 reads CASSLNTAPPETQYF. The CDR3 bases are TGTGCCAGCAGCTTAAATACGGCGCCGCCAGAGACCCAGTACTTC.

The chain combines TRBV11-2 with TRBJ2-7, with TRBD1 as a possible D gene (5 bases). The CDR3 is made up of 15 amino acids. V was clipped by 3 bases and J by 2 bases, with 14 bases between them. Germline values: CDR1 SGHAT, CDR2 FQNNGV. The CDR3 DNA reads TGTGCCAGCAGCTTTGTGGACCAGGGTGCCTACGAGCAGTACTTC. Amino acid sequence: CASSFVDQGAYEQYF.